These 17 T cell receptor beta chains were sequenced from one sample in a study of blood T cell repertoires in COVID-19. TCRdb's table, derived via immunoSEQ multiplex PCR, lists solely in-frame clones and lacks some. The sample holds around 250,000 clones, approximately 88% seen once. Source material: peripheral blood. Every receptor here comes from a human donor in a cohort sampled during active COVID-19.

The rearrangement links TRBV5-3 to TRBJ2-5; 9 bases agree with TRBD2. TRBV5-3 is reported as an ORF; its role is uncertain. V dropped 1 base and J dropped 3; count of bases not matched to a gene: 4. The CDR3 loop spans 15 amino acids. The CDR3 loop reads CARSLYRTSEETQYF. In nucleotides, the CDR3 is TGTGCCAGAAGCTTGTACCGGACTAGCGAAGAGACCCAGTACTTC.

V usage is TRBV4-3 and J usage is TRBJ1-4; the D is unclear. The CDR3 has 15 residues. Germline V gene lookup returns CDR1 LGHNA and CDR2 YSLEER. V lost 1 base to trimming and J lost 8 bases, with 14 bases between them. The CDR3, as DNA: TGCGCCAGCAGCCAAGCTCGGGGTGGGTTAGAAAAACTGTTTTTT. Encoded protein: CASSQARGGLEKLFF.

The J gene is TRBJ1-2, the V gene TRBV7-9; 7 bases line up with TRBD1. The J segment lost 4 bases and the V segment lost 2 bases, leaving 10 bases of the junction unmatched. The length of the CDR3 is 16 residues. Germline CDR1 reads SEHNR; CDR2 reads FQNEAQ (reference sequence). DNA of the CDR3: TGTGCCAGCAGCTTACCAGGCCGAGGGGGCGGCTATGGCTACACCTTC. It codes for CASSLPGRGGGYGYTF.

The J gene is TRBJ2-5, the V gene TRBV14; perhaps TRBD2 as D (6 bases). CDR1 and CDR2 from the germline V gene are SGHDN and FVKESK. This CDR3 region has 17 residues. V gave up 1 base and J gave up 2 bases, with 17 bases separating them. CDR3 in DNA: TGTGCCAGCAGCCAAGGGTACGGGGCGGGGTCACAAGAGACCCAGTACTTC. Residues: CASSQGYGAGSQETQYF.

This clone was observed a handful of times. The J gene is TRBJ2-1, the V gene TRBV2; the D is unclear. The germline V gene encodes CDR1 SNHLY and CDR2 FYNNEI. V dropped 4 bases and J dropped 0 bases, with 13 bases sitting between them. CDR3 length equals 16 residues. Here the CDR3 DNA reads TGTGCCAGCAGTGTGAACGGGTTGAGCTCCTACAATGAGCAGTTCTTC. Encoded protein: CASSVNGLSSYNEQFF.

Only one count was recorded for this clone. The CDR3 nucleotides read TGTGCCAGCCAATACGGGGAGACCCAGTACTTC. This codes for CASQYGETQYF. The genes are TRBV27 and TRBJ2-5; D is unclear. The V end was cut by 8 bases, the J end by 5 bases, with 9 bases between. The CDR3 contains 11 residues. CDR1 and CDR2 (germline): MNHEY, SMNVEV (reference sequence).

CDR3 residues: CASGQWGNTEAFF. CDR3 sequence (DNA): TGTGCCAGTGGACAGTGGGGGAACACTGAAGCTTTCTTT. This chain joins TRBV19 and TRBJ1-1; possibly TRBD1 for D (6 bases). V lost 8 bases and J lost 1, with 11 bases in between. The V gene's germline CDR1 is LNHDA and CDR2 SQIVND (reference sequence). The CDR3 has 13 residues.

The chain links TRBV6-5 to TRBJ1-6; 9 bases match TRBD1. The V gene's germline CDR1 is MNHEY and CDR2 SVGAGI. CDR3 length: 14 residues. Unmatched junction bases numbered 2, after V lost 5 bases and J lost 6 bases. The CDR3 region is CASSRTGVNSPLHF. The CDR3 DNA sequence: TGTGCCAGCAGTCGGACAGGGGTTAATTCACCCCTCCACTTT.

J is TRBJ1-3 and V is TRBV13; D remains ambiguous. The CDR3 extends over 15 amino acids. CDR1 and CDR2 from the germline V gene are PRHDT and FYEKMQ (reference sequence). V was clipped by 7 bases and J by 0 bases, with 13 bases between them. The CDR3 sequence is CASTPGPGSGNTIYF. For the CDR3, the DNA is TGTGCCAGCACGCCCGGCCCGGGCTCTGGAAACACCATATATTTT.

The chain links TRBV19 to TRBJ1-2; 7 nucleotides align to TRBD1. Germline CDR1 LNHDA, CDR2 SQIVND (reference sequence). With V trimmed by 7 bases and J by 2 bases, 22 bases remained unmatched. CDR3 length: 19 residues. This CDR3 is CASMTSPTARTGWNYGYTF. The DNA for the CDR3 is TGTGCCAGTATGACAAGTCCTACCGCGAGGACAGGATGGAACTATGGCTACACCTTC.

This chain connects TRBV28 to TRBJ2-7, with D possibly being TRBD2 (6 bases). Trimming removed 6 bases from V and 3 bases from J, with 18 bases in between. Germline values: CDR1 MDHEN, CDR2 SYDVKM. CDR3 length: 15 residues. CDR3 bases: TGTGCCAGCAGACCGGGACTTCTGCCTAACTACGAGCAGTACTTC. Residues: CASRPGLLPNYEQYF.

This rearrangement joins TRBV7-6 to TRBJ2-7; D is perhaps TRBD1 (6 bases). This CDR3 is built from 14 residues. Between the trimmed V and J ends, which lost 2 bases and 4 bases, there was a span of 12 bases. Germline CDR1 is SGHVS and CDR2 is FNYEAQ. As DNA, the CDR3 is TGTGCCAGCAGCTTATACAGGGTCCCTTACGAGCAGTACTTC. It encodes CASSLYRVPYEQYF.

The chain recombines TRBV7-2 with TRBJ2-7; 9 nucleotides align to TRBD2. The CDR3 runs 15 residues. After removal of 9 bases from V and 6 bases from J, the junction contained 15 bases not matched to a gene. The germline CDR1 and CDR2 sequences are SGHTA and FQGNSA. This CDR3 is CASTDGGRGAGEQYF. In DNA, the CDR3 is TGTGCCAGTACTGATGGCGGGAGGGGCGCTGGCGAGCAGTACTTC.

CDR3 in amino acids: CASSSWTESYEQYF. The CDR3 DNA is TGTGCCAGCAGCTCCTGGACAGAGTCCTACGAGCAGTACTTC. This chain connects TRBV3-1 (or the pseudogene TRBV3-2) to TRBJ2-7, with D possibly matching TRBD1 (6 bases). This CDR3 contains 14 residues. Germline CDR1 reads LGHDT; CDR2 reads YNNKEL (reference sequence). V was trimmed by 5 bases and J by 1 base, leaving 12 bases between them.

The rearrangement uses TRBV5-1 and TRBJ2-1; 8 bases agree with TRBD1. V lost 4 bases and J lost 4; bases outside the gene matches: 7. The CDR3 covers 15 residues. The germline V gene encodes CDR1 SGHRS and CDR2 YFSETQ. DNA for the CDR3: TGCGCCAGCAGCGCGACAGGGGACCGTTACAATGAGCAGTTCTTC. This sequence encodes CASSATGDRYNEQFF.

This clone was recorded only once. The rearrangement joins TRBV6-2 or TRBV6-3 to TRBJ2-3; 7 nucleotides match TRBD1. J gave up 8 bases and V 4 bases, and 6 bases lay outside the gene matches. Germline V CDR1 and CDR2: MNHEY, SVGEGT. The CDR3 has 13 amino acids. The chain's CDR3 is CASSSRQGGTQYF. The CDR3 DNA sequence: TGTGCCAGCAGTTCGAGACAGGGTGGTACGCAGTATTTT.

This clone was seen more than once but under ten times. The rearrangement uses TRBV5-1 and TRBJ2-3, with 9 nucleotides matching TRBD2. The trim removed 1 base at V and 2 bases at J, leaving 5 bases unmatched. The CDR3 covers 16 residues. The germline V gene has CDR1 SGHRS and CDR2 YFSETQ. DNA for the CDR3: TGCGCCAGCAGCTTGATCGTAGCGGGAGCCACAGATACGCAGTATTTT. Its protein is CASSLIVAGATDTQYF.